This record concerns one T cell receptor beta chain sequence. The antigen is not known. Blood draws occurred at baseline, cycle 4 day 1, and cycle 7 day 1. Sequenced by immunoSEQ multiplex PCR; TCRdb stores in-frame clones only, minus some. This table holds some 74,000 clones, 80% to 95% found once. These data are taken from a study of OX40 agonist ivuxolimab in advanced cancers. Study-wide findings and caveats: Clonal expansion was among the lowest in partial responders at 0.1-3.0 mg/kg, especially CD8+. Also present in some nonresponders was a low level of normalized T-cell clonal expansion.

This receptor was taken from an adult with an advanced solid tumor such as melanoma, head and neck, liver or kidney cancer. The sample in question was CD4+ or CD8+ T cells sorted from blood, obtained in a trial of the OX40 agonist ivuxolimab.

CDR3 bases: TGCGCCAGCACTTTGGGGGGCTCCGACACCGGGGAGCTGTTTTTT. This translates into CASTLGGSDTGELFF. The chain is built from TRBV5-1 and TRBJ2-2; D might be TRBD1 or TRBD2, each matching 6 bases. Germline CDR1 reads SGHRS; CDR2 reads YFSETQ. The CDR3 runs to 15 residues. The germline V and J ends were trimmed by 6 bases and 3 bases, with 15 bases remaining between them.